One and the same sample provided the 27 T cell receptor beta chains below, sequenced in a study of CD8 T cells in ankylosing spondylitis. General study points: Characteristic, it appeared, of ankylosing spondylitis blood was a TCR beta motif of about eight highly homologous variants.

TCRdb re-derived calls from the 5' RACE reads in MiXCR, one entry per CDR3 protein. The sample holds 700,000 or so distinct CDR3 sequences, roughly 19% seen once. Their cognate antigens are unknown. The specimen sequenced was blood, either unsorted or a sorted T cell fraction (not recorded which). The receptors here all came from a male donor with ankylosing spondylitis.

This clonotype was seen only a few times. This chain connects TRBV10-3 to TRBJ2-5; D gene ambiguous. Germline V gene data show CDR1 as ENHRY and CDR2 as SYGVKD. This CDR3 spans 12 amino acids. V was trimmed by 4 bases and J by 5 bases, leaving 8 bases between them. The DNA for the CDR3 is TGTGCCATCAGTGTTAATGGGGAGACCCAGTACTTC. It is translated as CAISVNGETQYF.

The J gene is TRBJ2-5, the V gene TRBV28; D possibly matches TRBD1 or TRBD2 (5 bases each). CDR3 length: 15 amino acids. Germline V gene lookup returns CDR1 MDHEN and CDR2 SYDVKM. V was cut by 4 bases and J by 2 bases, with 14 bases left in between. The DNA of the CDR3 is TGTGCCAGCAGTTCGGCCGGGGCCTTACAAGAGACCCAGTACTTC. Translated, it gives CASSSAGALQETQYF.

This clonotype occurred a few times. The chain carries TRBV15 and TRBJ2-1; D may be TRBD1 or TRBD2 (5 bases each). The V gene lost 4 bases and the J gene lost 7 bases, with 14 bases spanning the gap. Germline CDR1 LNHNV, CDR2 YYDKDF (reference sequence). The CDR3 length is 14 residues. CDR3 region: CATSTIAGSNEQFF. CDR3 DNA sequence: TGTGCCACCAGCACAATTGCAGGGAGTAATGAGCAGTTCTTC.

The V and J genes are TRBV12-3 or TRBV12-4 and TRBJ1-6; D remains ambiguous. This CDR3 is built from 14 residues. Trimming pared 6 bases from V and 6 bases from J, leaving 12 bases between. CDR3 in DNA: TGTGCCAGCAGCCCGGGGTTGGTTAATTCACCCCTCCACTTT. This gives the protein CASSPGLVNSPLHF.

Ten or more counts support this clonotype. This chain links TRBV5-1 with TRBJ1-1, with D possibly TRBD1 on 5 matching bases. Trimming removed 0 bases at V and 4 bases at J, with 10 bases between. Looked up from germline, CDR1 is SGHRS and CDR2 is YFSETQ. The CDR3 totals 14 residues. The CDR3 DNA sequence: TGCGCCAGCAGCTTGGTGGGGGAAGGCACTGAAGCTTTCTTT. Amino acids: CASSLVGEGTEAFF.

The chain joins TRBV28 to TRBJ2-7; TRBD2 aligns across 15 bases. The CDR3 totals 18 residues. J gave up 7 bases and V 4 bases, and 14 bases lay outside the gene matches. Per the germline V gene, CDR1 is MDHEN and CDR2 is SYDVKM. The CDR3 coding sequence is TGTGCCAGCAGTTCCCCCGGGACTAGCGGGAGGACCGTCGATGAGCAGTACTTC. It encodes CASSSPGTSGRTVDEQYF.

The gene calls are TRBV27 and TRBJ2-1; 7 nucleotides align to TRBD2. V trimming: 6 bases; J trimming: 2 bases; junction bases outside the gene matches: 10. The CDR3 consists of 16 residues. Germline-derived CDR1 and CDR2 are MNHEY and SMNVEV (reference sequence). The DNA for the CDR3 is TGTGCCAGCAGCCCCTGGGGGAGCGGGGCCTACAATGAGCAGTTCTTC. Its translation: CASSPWGSGAYNEQFF.

There are a few counts of this clonotype. The chain recombines TRBV7-8 with TRBJ2-1, with D perhaps matching TRBD1 (7 bases). This CDR3 region has 15 residues. Trimming took 2 bases from V and 7 from J, leaving 15 bases between them. The germline CDR1 and CDR2 sequences are SGHVS and FQNEAQ. The CDR3 protein is CASSLIEAGGNEQFF. The DNA of the CDR3 is TGTGCCAGCAGCTTAATTGAGGCAGGGGGGAATGAGCAGTTCTTC.

This clonotype was detected only a few times. The CDR3 sequence: CASSQGWSQYF. The CDR3 region has the DNA TGTGCCAGCAGCCAAGGATGGTCCCAGTACTTC. V gene TRBV3-1 combines with J gene TRBJ2-7, with D hard to call. The germline CDR1 and CDR2 sequences are LGHDT and YNNKEL (reference sequence). V was shortened by 1 base and J by 10 bases, with 8 bases between the two germline ends. The CDR3 length is 11 residues.

This clonotype was picked up a small number of times. The chain is built from TRBV20-1 and TRBJ1-5, with D possibly matching TRBD1 (6 bases). CDR3 length: 16 residues. V lost 0 bases and J 0 bases, leaving 12 bases between the germline ends. Germline CDR1 and CDR2: DFQATT and SNEGSKA (reference sequence). In DNA, the CDR3 is TGCAGTGCTAGAGATGCAGGGGACTATAGCAATCAGCCCCAGCATTTT. Its translation is CSARDAGDYSNQPQHF.

The gene calls are TRBV15 and TRBJ2-7; D remains ambiguous. This CDR3 is 12 amino acids long. The germline V gene has CDR1 LNHNV and CDR2 YYDKDF (reference sequence). V dropped 3 bases and J dropped 6 bases, with 9 bases sitting between them. CDR3 in amino acids: CATSRIWGEQYF. The CDR3 DNA sequence: TGTGCCACCAGCAGGATTTGGGGCGAGCAGTACTTC.

The chain recombines TRBV20-1 with TRBJ2-5, with D perhaps being TRBD1 or TRBD2 (5 bases each). In germline, CDR1 is DFQATT, CDR2 SNEGSKA (reference sequence). V was trimmed by 0 bases and J by 5 bases, leaving 13 bases between them. The CDR3 length is 14 residues. The CDR3: CSARDATEGETQYF. CDR3 nucleotides: TGCAGTGCTAGAGATGCGACAGAGGGGGAGACCCAGTACTTC.

This chain uses TRBV20-1 with TRBJ1-2, with no clear D. This CDR3 region has 14 residues. Germline V lookup: CDR1 DFQATT, CDR2 SNEGSKA (reference sequence). V lost 5 bases and J 4 bases, leaving 17 bases between the germline ends. The CDR3 sequence: CSAYGSADVYGYTF. The CDR3 DNA sequence: TGCAGTGCTTATGGGTCCGCGGACGTCTATGGCTACACCTTC.

This chain joins TRBV5-1 and TRBJ2-1; 8 bases match TRBD1. With 3 bases clipped from V and 9 bases from J, the junction kept 5 bases outside the gene matches. The CDR3 is 13 residues long. Looked up from germline, CDR1 is SGHRS and CDR2 is YFSETQ. The CDR3 region has the DNA TGCGCCAGCAGCTGGGGACAGGAGGTTGAGCAGTTCTTC. Translating gives CASSWGQEVEQFF.

The V and J genes are TRBV9 and TRBJ1-4, with D hard to call. The CDR3 sequence is 13 residues long. Germline assignment: CDR1 SGDLS and CDR2 YYNGEE. V was clipped by 4 bases and J by 5 bases, with 9 bases between them. The CDR3 spells CASSPHLNEKLFF. CDR3 coding DNA: TGTGCCAGCAGCCCCCACCTGAATGAAAAACTGTTTTTT. The full variable domain, in which reference TRBV9 and TRBJ1-4 provide the parts outside the CDR3, is DSGVTQTPKHLITATGQRVTLRCSPRSGDLSVYWYQQSLDQGLQFLIQYYNGEERAKGNILERFSAQQFPDLHSELNLSSLELGDSALYFCASSPHLNEKLFFGSGTQLSVL.

The chain recombines TRBV12-3 or TRBV12-4 with TRBJ1-5; 7 nucleotides agree with TRBD1. V shed 4 bases, J shed 2 bases, and the junction held 5 bases outside the gene matches. The CDR3 extends over 15 amino acids. DNA for the CDR3: TGTGCCAGCAGTTCCACAGGGACAGGCAATCAGCCCCAGCATTTT. The encoded protein is CASSSTGTGNQPQHF.

In its sample, this clonotype was seen a few times. The chain recombines TRBV12-3 or TRBV12-4 with TRBJ2-2; D is uncertain. V gave up 7 bases and J gave up 4 bases, with 16 bases separating them. This CDR3 contains 15 residues. The CDR3 region has the DNA TGTGCCAGCACCGACGGGCATTTGGGCACCGGGGAGCTGTTTTTT. Translated, it gives CASTDGHLGTGELFF.

The chain joins TRBV19 to TRBJ2-3; 9 bases line up with TRBD2. The CDR3 is 17 amino acids. Germline V gene data show CDR1 as LNHDA and CDR2 as SQIVND (reference sequence). Unmatched junction bases numbered 9, after V lost 5 bases and J lost 0 bases. CDR3 residues: CASSARGSGGSTDTQYF. The CDR3 region has the DNA TGTGCCAGTAGTGCCCGGGGGAGCGGGGGGAGCACAGATACGCAGTATTTT.

This clonotype has more than one count but fewer than ten. This chain joins TRBV5-1 and TRBJ2-7; D is possibly TRBD1 or TRBD2 (5 bases each). This CDR3 contains 14 residues. The germline V gene encodes CDR1 SGHRS and CDR2 YFSETQ. V was shortened by 2 bases and J by 4 bases, with 13 bases between the two germline ends. The CDR3 reads CASSFQSGGYEQYF. The CDR3 region has the DNA TGCGCCAGCAGCTTCCAGAGTGGGGGTTACGAGCAGTACTTC.

The sample holds a few counts of this clonotype. The J gene is TRBJ2-1, the V gene TRBV27, with a tentative D call TRBD2 (6 bases). Trimming left V 4 bases short and J 7 bases short, with 14 bases between. The CDR3 has 14 amino acids. CDR1 is MNHEY and CDR2 is SMNVEV in the germline V gene (reference sequence). The CDR3: CASSSAGPLNEQFF. CDR3 nucleotide sequence: TGTGCCAGCAGTTCTGCGGGACCTTTGAATGAGCAGTTCTTC.

This clonotype was observed many times. The CDR3 DNA follows: TGTGCCAGCAGCACCTCGGACAGGGGCAATCAGCCCCAGCATTTT. Protein product: CASSTSDRGNQPQHF. The chain is built from TRBV12-3 or TRBV12-4 and TRBJ1-5; 8 positions agree with TRBD1. The CDR3 is 15 amino acids. Trimming removed 6 bases from V and 2 bases from J; junction bases left unmatched: 6.

This chain links TRBV5-1 with TRBJ2-2; 8 bases fit TRBD1. With V trimmed by 4 bases and J by 5 bases, 10 bases remained unmatched. Germline assignment: CDR1 SGHRS and CDR2 YFSETQ. The CDR3 runs to 16 residues. The CDR3 loop is CASSPPQGARTGELFF. The CDR3 nucleotides are TGCGCCAGCAGCCCGCCCCAGGGGGCCCGGACCGGGGAGCTGTTTTTT.

This sequence joins TRBV11-3 and TRBJ2-3; 9 bases are shared with TRBD2. With V trimmed by 6 bases and J by 2 bases, 6 bases remained unmatched. CDR1 and CDR2 (germline): SGHNT, YENEEA. This CDR3 has 15 residues. The CDR3 DNA follows: TGTGCCAGCAGTCCTACTAGCGGGTACACAGATACGCAGTATTTT. Translation gives CASSPTSGYTDTQYF.

This clonotype was seen only a few times. The J gene is TRBJ2-1, the V gene TRBV28; 15 bases match TRBD2. The CDR3 spans 17 residues. The V gene's germline CDR1 is MDHEN and CDR2 SYDVKM. The trim removed 5 bases at V and 4 bases at J, leaving 6 bases unmatched. CDR3 protein: CASSRTSGRARYNEQFF. CDR3 nucleotide sequence: TGTGCCAGCAGTCGGACTAGCGGGAGGGCCCGGTACAATGAGCAGTTCTTC.

This clonotype has more than one count but fewer than ten. The chain employs TRBV10-3 and TRBJ2-5; 10 bases fit TRBD2. The CDR3 totals 15 residues. V lost 4 bases to trimming and J lost 0 bases; unmatched junction nucleotides: 2. CDR1 ENHRY and CDR2 SYGVKD come from the germline V gene. CDR3 DNA: TGTGCCATCAGTGGAACTAGCGGGAACCAAGAGACCCAGTACTTC. Translated, it gives CAISGTSGNQETQYF.

This clonotype came up many times. The rearrangement uses TRBV28 and TRBJ2-5; D perhaps matches TRBD2 (6 bases). Trimming removed 8 bases from V and 0 bases from J, with 7 bases in between. The germline CDR1 and CDR2 sequences are MDHEN and SYDVKM. The length of the CDR3 is 12 residues. As DNA, the CDR3 is TGTGCCAGCGGGGGGTACCAAGAGACCCAGTACTTC. It yields the protein CASGGYQETQYF.

The gene calls are TRBV24-1 and TRBJ2-5; tentatively, D is TRBD1 or TRBD2 (5 bases each). CDR3 length: 13 residues. Germline assignment: CDR1 KGHDR and CDR2 SFDVKD. V lost 3 bases and J 3 bases, leaving 7 bases between the germline ends. CDR3 region: CATSDGGKETQYF. The CDR3 DNA reads as TGTGCCACCAGTGATGGGGGAAAAGAGACCCAGTACTTC.